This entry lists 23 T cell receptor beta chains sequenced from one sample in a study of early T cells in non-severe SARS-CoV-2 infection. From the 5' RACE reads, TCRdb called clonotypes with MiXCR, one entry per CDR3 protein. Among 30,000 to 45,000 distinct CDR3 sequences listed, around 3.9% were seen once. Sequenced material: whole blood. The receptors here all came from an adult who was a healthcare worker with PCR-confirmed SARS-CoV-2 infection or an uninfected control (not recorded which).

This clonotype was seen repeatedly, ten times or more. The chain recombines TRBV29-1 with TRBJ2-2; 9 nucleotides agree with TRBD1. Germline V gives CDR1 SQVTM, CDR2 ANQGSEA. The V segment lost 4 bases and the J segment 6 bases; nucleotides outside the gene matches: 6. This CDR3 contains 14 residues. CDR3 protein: CSVGGGQGPGELFF. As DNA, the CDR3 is TGCAGCGTTGGGGGGGGACAGGGTCCCGGGGAGCTGTTTTTT.

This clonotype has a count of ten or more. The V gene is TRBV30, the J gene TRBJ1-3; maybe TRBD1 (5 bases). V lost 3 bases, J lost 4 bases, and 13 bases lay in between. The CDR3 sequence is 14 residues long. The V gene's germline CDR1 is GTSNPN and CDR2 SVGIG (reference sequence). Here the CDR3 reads CAWRAGFRGNTIYF. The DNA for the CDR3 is TGTGCCTGGAGAGCAGGGTTCCGAGGAAACACCATATATTTT.

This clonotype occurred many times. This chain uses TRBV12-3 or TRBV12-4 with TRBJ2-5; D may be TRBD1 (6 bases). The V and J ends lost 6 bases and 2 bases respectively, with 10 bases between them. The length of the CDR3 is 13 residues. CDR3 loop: CASSLQGQETQYF. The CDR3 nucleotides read TGTGCCAGCAGCTTACAGGGTCAAGAGACCCAGTACTTC.

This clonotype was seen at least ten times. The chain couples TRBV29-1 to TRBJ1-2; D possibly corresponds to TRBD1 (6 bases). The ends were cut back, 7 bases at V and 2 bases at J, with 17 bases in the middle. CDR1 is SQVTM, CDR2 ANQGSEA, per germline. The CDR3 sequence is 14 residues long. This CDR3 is CSAWGGGANYGYTF. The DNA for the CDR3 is TGCAGCGCGTGGGGCGGGGGCGCCAACTATGGCTACACCTTC.

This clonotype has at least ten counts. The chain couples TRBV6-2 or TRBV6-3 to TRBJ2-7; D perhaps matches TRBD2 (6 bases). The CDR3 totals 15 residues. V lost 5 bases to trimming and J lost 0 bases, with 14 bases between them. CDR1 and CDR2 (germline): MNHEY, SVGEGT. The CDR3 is CASSPLSGNSYEQYF. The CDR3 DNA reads TGTGCCAGCAGTCCCCTTAGCGGAAACTCCTACGAGCAGTACTTC.

CDR3 sequence reads: CASRQGLEPQHF. The CDR3 DNA follows: TGTGCCAGCAGACAGGGGTTAGAGCCCCAGCATTTT. This chain connects TRBV3-2 to TRBJ1-5; the table's D call of TRBD1 was not tested on the DNA. TRBV3-2 is annotated as a pseudogene. The CDR3 is 12 residues long.

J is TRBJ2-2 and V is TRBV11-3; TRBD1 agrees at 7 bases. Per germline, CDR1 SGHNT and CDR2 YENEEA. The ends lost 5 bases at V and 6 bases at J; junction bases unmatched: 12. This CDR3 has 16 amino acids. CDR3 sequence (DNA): TGTGCCAGCAGCGTCCAGACAGGGTTAGGCGCCGGGGAGCTGTTTTTT. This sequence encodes CASSVQTGLGAGELFF.

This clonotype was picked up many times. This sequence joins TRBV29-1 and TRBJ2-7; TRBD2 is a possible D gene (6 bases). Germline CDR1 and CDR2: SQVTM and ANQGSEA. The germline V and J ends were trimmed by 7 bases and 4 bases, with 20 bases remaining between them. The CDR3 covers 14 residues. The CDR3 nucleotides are TGCAGCGCCGGAAATAGGGACGGAGGGTACGAGCAGTACTTC. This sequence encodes CSAGNRDGGYEQYF.

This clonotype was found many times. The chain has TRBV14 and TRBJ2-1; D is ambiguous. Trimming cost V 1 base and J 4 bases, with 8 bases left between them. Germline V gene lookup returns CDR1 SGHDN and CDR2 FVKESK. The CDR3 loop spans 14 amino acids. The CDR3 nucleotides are TGTGCCAGCAGCCAAGTAGCTTCGTACAATGAGCAGTTCTTC. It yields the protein CASSQVASYNEQFF.

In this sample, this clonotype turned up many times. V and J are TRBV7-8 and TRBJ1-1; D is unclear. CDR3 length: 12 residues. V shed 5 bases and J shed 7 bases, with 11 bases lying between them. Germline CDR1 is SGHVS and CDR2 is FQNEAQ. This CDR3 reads CASSPSRGEAFF. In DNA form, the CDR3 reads TGTGCCAGCAGCCCCTCCCGGGGTGAAGCTTTCTTT.

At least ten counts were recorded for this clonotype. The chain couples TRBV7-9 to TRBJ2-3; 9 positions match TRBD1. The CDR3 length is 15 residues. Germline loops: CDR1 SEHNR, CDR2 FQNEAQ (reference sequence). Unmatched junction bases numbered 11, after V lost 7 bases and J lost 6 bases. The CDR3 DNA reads TGTGCCAGCACCAAGACAGGGGGAACACAGGATACGCAGTATTTT. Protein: CASTKTGGTQDTQYF.

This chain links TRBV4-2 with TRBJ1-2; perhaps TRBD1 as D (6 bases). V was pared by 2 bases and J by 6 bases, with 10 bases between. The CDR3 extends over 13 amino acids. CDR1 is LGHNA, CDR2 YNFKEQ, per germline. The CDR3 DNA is TGTGCCAGCAGCCAACAGGGGCTTGATGGCTACACCTTC. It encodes CASSQQGLDGYTF.

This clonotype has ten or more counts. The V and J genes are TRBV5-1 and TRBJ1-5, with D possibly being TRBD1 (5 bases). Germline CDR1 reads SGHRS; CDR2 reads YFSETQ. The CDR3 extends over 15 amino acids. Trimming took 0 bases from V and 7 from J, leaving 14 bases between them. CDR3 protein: CASSLAGQGGQPQHF. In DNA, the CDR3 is TGCGCCAGCAGCTTGGCCGGCCAGGGAGGGCAGCCCCAGCATTTT. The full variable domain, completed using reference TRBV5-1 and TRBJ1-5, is KAGVTQTPRYLIKTRGQQVTLSCSPISGHRSVSWYQQTPGQGLQFLFEYFSETQRNKGNFPGRFSGRQFSNSRSEMNVSTLELGDSALYLCASSLAGQGGQPQHFGDGTRLSIL.

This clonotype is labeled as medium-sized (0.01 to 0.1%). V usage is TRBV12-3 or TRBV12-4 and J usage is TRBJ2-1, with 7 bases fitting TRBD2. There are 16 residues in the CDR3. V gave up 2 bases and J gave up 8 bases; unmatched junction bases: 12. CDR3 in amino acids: CASSLMAGERSYEQFF. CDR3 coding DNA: TGTGCCAGCAGTTTAATGGCGGGGGAACGGAGCTATGAGCAGTTCTTC.

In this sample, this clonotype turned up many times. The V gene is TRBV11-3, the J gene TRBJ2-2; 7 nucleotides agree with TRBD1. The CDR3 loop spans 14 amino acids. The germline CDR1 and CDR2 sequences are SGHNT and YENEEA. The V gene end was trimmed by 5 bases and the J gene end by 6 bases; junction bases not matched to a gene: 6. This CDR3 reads CASSKGQLPGELFF. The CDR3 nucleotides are TGTGCCAGCAGCAAGGGACAGCTTCCCGGGGAGCTGTTTTTT.

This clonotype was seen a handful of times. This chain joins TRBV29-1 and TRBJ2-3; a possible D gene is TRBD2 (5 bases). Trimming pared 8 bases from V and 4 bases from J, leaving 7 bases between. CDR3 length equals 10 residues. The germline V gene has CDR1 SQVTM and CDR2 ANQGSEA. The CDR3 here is CSSGSDTQYF. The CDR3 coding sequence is TGCAGCTCGGGGTCAGATACGCAGTATTTT.

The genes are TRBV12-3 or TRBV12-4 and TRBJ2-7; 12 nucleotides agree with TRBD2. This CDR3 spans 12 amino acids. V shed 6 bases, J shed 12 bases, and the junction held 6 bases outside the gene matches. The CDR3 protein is CASSPGLAGLYF. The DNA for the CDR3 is TGTGCCAGCAGCCCGGGACTAGCGGGTCTGTACTTC.

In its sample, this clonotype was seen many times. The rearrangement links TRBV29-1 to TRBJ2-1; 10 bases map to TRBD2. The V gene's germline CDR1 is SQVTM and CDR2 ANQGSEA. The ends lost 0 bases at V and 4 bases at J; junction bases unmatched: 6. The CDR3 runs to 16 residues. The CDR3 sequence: CSVEDPQREGYNEQFF. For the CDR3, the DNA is TGCAGCGTTGAAGATCCCCAGCGGGAGGGATACAATGAGCAGTTCTTC.

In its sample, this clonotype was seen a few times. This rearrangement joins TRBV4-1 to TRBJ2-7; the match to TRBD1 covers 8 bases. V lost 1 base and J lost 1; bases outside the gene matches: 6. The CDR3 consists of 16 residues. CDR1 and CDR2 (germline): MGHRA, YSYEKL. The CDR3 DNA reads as TGCGCCAGCAGCCAAGCCTCGGACAGGGTTTCCTACGAGCAGTACTTC. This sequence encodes CASSQASDRVSYEQYF.

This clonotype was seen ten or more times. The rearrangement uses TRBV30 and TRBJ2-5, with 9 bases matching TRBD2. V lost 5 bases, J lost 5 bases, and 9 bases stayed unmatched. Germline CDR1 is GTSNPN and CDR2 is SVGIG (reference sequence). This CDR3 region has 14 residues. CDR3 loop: CAWDITSGPETQYF. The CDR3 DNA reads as TGTGCCTGGGATATTACTAGCGGGCCGGAGACCCAGTACTTC.

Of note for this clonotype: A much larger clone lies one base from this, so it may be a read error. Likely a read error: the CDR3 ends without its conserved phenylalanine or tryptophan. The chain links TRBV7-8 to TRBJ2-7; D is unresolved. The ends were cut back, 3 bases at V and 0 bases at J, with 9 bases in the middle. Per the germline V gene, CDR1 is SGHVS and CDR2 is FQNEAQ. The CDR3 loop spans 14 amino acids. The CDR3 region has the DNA TGTGCCAGCAGCTTGGATGTGAGCTCCTACGAGCAGTACATC. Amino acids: CASSLDVSSYEQYI.

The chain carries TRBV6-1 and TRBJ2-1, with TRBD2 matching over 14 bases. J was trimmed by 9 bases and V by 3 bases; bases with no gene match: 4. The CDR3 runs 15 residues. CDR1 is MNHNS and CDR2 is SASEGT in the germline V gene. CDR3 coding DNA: TGTGCCAGCAGTGAGGGGACTAGCGGGAGTAGTGAGCAGTTCTTC. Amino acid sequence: CASSEGTSGSSEQFF.

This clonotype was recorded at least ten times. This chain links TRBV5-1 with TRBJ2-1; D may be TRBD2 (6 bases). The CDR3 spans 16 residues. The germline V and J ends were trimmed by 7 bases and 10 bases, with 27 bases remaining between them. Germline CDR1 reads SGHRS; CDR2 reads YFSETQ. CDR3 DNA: TGCGCCAGCTACCCGGGCCGGGACTCAGTGGACTTAGAGCAGTTCTTC. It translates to CASYPGRDSVDLEQFF.